The clone carrying this T cell receptor (beta chain) was recorded a few times. Its target is unknown. This sample was taken from a study of T-cell reconstitution after alpha-beta-depleted transplantation in children. As it was prepared, the TCRbeta library received unique molecular identifiers. MiXCR, run by TCRdb on the PCR reads, gives a single entry per CDR3 protein. The repertoire includes some 350,000 distinct CDR3 sequences, about 17% of them detected once, and 35% to 50% sits in the top ten. CDR3 length: 15 amino acids. The V gene's germline CDR1 is MNHEY and CDR2 SVGEGT. V shed 6 bases, J shed 3 bases, and the junction held 7 bases outside the gene matches. Study-level points and caveats: There were reportedly several hundred expanded graft clones from which alpha-beta T cells came about two months after transplant.

The rearrangement uses TRBV6-2 or TRBV6-3 and TRBJ1-5; 8 nucleotides agree with TRBD1. Specimen: PBMCs, mostly from graft donor cells, collected 360 days after TCRalphabeta/CD19-depleted stem cell transplant. The sequence derives from a male patient under 10 years old who had a stem cell transplant for acute lymphoblastic leukemia, so the T cells may come from the graft donor. DNA of the CDR3: TGTGCCAGCAGCGGGGGACAGGCGAACAATCAGCCCCAGCATTTT. This sequence encodes CASSGGQANNQPQHF.